A selection of T cell receptor beta chains follows, all from one sample in a study of cytomegalovirus exposure and HLA in healthy donors. The protocol was immunoSEQ multiplex PCR, while the TCRdb copy is restricted to in-frame clones and leaves out a portion. This sample has about 97,000 clones, with 73% found just once. Specimen: PBMCs. These receptors all stem from a man aged 40-50 years in good health and CMV-seronegative. CDR3s include the opening cysteine and the closing phenylalanine or tryptophan. The D gene is left open where the match is weak. Some rows mark clone size as missing; the rest say once, few, many or name a class of expanded clone.

TRBV27	few	TRBJ1-3	TRBD1	TGTGCCAGCGGCGCCAGACAGGGGTCTGGAAACACCATATATTTT	CASGARQGSGNTIYF
TRBV6-1	-	TRBJ2-7	-	TGTGCCAGCAGAATACTTGGGACTGGACAATACGAGCAGTACTTC	CASRILGTGQYEQYF
TRBV5-1	-	TRBJ2-7	TRBD1	TGCGCCAGCACTGCCGGGACAGGGGGCCACGAGCAGTACTTC	CASTAGTGGHEQYF
TRBV6-5	-	TRBJ1-2	TRBD1	TGTGCCAGCAGTTACGATTTCAGGGGGACCAGTAGGACCTTC	CASSYDFRGTSRTF
TRBV13	-	TRBJ2-2	-	TGTGCCAGCAGCTCCATTGACAGTTGGACCGGGGAGCTGTTTTTT	CASSSIDSWTGELFF
TRBV6-5	-	TRBJ2-1	-	TGTGCCAGCAGGGAAGACTTTTACAATGAGCAGTTCTTC	CASREDFYNEQFF
TRBV4-1	-	TRBJ2-5	TRBD1	TGCGCCAGCAGCCGATCAGGACAGGGGGAGGGAGAGACCCAGTACTTC	CASSRSGQGEGETQYF
TRBV7-9	-	TRBJ2-5	TRBD1	TGTGCCAGCAGCGGGGGACAGCTACAAGAGACCCAGTACTTC	CASSGGQLQETQYF
TRBV6-5	-	TRBJ1-1	TRBD1	TGTGCCAGCGCCCCGTGGGGACAGACCTTTGAAGCTTTCTTT	CASAPWGQTFEAFF
TRBV2	few	TRBJ1-4	-	TGTGCCGGTCGGGGGTGGGACGGTGAAAAACTGTTTTTT	CAGRGWDGEKLFF
TRBV7-9	few	TRBJ2-7	-	TGTGCCAGCACTCTGGTCAGGGGCGACGAGCAGTACTTC	CASTLVRGDEQYF
TRBV29-1	-	TRBJ2-2	-	TGCAGCGTTGCCCGGACAACCAACACCGGGGAGCTGTTTTTT	CSVARTTNTGELFF
TRBV4-1	-	TRBJ2-5	-	TGCGCCAGCAGCCTCGCTTCAGGGGAGACCCAGTACTTC	CASSLASGETQYF
TRBV5-4	-	TRBJ1-6	TRBD1	TGTGCCAGCAGGGGACAGGGAGGTTCACCCCTCCACTTT	CASRGQGGSPLHF
TRBV28	-	TRBJ1-5	-	TGTGCCAGCAGTCACTCCTCTCCCAAGAATCAGCCCCAGCATTTT	CASSHSSPKNQPQHF
TRBV9	-	TRBJ2-1	TRBD1	TGTGCCAGCAGCCCGAGGGGGGACAGGGGGTACTATGAGCAGTTCTTC	CASSPRGDRGYYEQFF
TRBV6-4	once	TRBJ1-6	TRBD1	TGTGCCAGCAGCGCCGGGACAGGGGGTAGGTCACCCCTCCACTTT	CASSAGTGGRSPLHF
TRBV5-6	-	TRBJ2-4	-	TGTGCCAGCAGCCCACTTGGACTGGGGGGAAAAAACATTCAGTACTTC	CASSPLGLGGKNIQYF
TRBV19	-	TRBJ1-5	TRBD1	TGTGCCAGTAGTATTTTGGGACAGGGGGGTCAGCCCCAGCATTTT	CASSILGQGGQPQHF
TRBV5-1	-	TRBJ2-3	TRBD2	TGCGCCAGCAAGCGGGGGGGCGGACCCGATACGCAGTATTTT	CASKRGGGPDTQYF
TRBV6-5	-	TRBJ1-2	TRBD1	TGTGCCAGCAGTTACGACAGGGGCGGTGGCTACACCTTC	CASSYDRGGGYTF
TRBV7-9	-	TRBJ1-1	-	TGTGCCAGCAGCTTAGCGGGACACCCGAACACTGAAGCTTTCTTT	CASSLAGHPNTEAFF
TRBV7-9	-	TRBJ2-3	-	TGTGCCAGCAATACCTTAGCAGATACGCAGTATTTT	CASNTLADTQYF
TRBV4-3	-	TRBJ2-7	TRBD1	TGCGCCAGCAGCCATCGTACAGGGGGCTCCGAGCAGTACTTC	CASSHRTGGSEQYF
TRBV7-2	once	TRBJ2-7	-	TGTGCCAGCAGCCCTCACTTTTCCCGTCACTACGAGCAGTACTTC	CASSPHFSRHYEQYF
TRBV6-5	-	TRBJ1-2	-	TGTGCCAGCAGTCATATAGGGAGGGGTCATGGCTACACCTTC	CASSHIGRGHGYTF
TRBV5-1	-	TRBJ2-7	-	TGCGCCAGCAGCTTGGTTCAACAGGATACCTACGAGCAGTACTTC	CASSLVQQDTYEQYF
TRBV7-2	-	TRBJ2-7	TRBD2	TGTGCCAGCACCCTAAGCGGGGGGAAATACGAGCAGTACTTC	CASTLSGGKYEQYF
TRBV4-3	-	TRBJ1-4	-	TGCGCCAGCAGCCAAGACCCTACAGAAGAAAAACTGTTTTTT	CASSQDPTEEKLFF
TRBV5-4	-	TRBJ2-7	TRBD2	TGTGCCAGCAGCATAAGGACTAGCGGGGGGGCCGAGCAGTACTTC	CASSIRTSGGAEQYF
TRBV11-2	-	TRBJ2-7	TRBD2	TGTGCCAGCAGCACATTAGCGGGGAAGGGTCCCTACGAGCAGTACTTC	CASSTLAGKGPYEQYF
TRBV9	-	TRBJ1-1	-	TGTGCCAGCAGCCTACAGGGAGAAGGAACTGAAGCTTTCTTT	CASSLQGEGTEAFF
TRBV28	-	TRBJ2-5	-	TGTGCCAGCAGTTTGTCAGGCCAAGAGACCCAGTACTTC	CASSLSGQETQYF
TRBV7-9	-	TRBJ2-3	TRBD2	TGTGCCAGCAGCCCTAGCGGGGGGGCTGGAGATACGCAGTATTTT	CASSPSGGAGDTQYF
TRBV11-1	-	TRBJ2-3	-	TGTGCCAGCAGCACCCGGGACAGAGCGGGCGCAGATACGCAGTATTTT	CASSTRDRAGADTQYF
TRBV5-1	-	TRBJ1-2	TRBD1	TGCGCCAGCAGCTTGGCCGAAGGGGGCTACGGCTACACCTTC	CASSLAEGGYGYTF
TRBV6-4	-	TRBJ1-1	TRBD1	TGTGCCAGCAGTACATCGGATACAGGGGGTGAAGCTTTCTTT	CASSTSDTGGEAFF
TRBV7-2	-	TRBJ2-7	TRBD2	TGTGCCAGCAGCTTAGTCGGGGGGGCCTACGAGCAGTACTTC	CASSLVGGAYEQYF
TRBV18	-	TRBJ1-4	TRBD1	TGTGCCAGCTCACTGGCAGGGGGCGATGAAAAACTGTTTTTT	CASSLAGGDEKLFF
TRBV2	-	TRBJ2-2	-	TGTGCCAGCGAGTCGGGGAGTAGAGGGGAGCTGTTTTTT	CASESGSRGELFF
TRBV6-5	-	TRBJ1-1	-	TGTGCCAGCAGCGCGGGACCGCAGGCTTTCTTT	CASSAGPQAFF
TRBV6-5	-	TRBJ2-1	TRBD2	TGTGCCAGCAGTTCCGGACTAGCGGGGCACAATGAGCAGTTCTTC	CASSSGLAGHNEQFF
TRBV5-6	-	TRBJ2-5	-	TGTGCCAGCAGCTTGAGTGTAGCGGAAGAGACCCAGTACTTC	CASSLSVAEETQYF
TRBV9	-	TRBJ1-5	-	TGTGCCAGCAGCGGAGGGTCAATCAATCAGCCCCAGCATTTT	CASSGGSINQPQHF
TRBV6-6	-	TRBJ1-4	TRBD1	TGTGCCAGCAGAAGACCCGGGACAGGGGACGAAAAACTGTTTTTT	CASRRPGTGDEKLFF
TRBV5-1	-	TRBJ2-6	TRBD2	TGCGCCAGCAGCCGTTGGGAGGGCCACTCTGGGGCCAACGTCCTGACTTTC	CASSRWEGHSGANVLTF
TRBV5-1	-	TRBJ2-2	-	TGCGCCAGCATAGGCCAGGACACCGGGGAGCTGTTTTTT	CASIGQDTGELFF
TRBV29-1	-	TRBJ2-1	-	TGCAGCGTTGGTCCCAGGTTGAGCTCCTACAATGAGCAGTTCTTC	CSVGPRLSSYNEQFF
TRBV28	-	TRBJ2-3	-	TGTGCCAGCAGTCCCTCCTTATGGCGGGCTAGCACAGATACGCAGTATTTT	CASSPSLWRASTDTQYF
TRBV2	-	TRBJ1-2	-	TGTGCCCTTTCCCCGGGGGATTTTGGCTACACCTTC	CALSPGDFGYTF
TRBV29-1	-	TRBJ2-7	-	TGCAGCGTTGGCGGGACAGCCTACGAGCAGTACTTC	CSVGGTAYEQYF
TRBV9	-	TRBJ1-1	-	TGTGCCAGCAGCGTAATTGGCGGGCAAGCTTTCTTT	CASSVIGGQAFF
TRBV5-1	-	TRBJ2-2	-	TGCGCCAGCAGCCCACCGGCCGGGGAGCTGTTTTTT	CASSPPAGELFF
TRBV6-6	-	TRBJ2-1	TRBD2	TGTGCCAGCAGGCCTAGCGGGGGGACCTACAATGAGCAGTTCTTC	CASRPSGGTYNEQFF
TRBV4-3	-	TRBJ2-7	-	TGCGCCAGCAGCCAAGAGAGGAGGACCACAGACCCCTACGAGCAGTACTTC	CASSQERRTTDPYEQYF
TRBV7-9	-	TRBJ1-3	-	TGTGCCAGCAGCTTAGCTGGTAACAGGGTAGGGTTT	CASSLAGNRVGF
TRBV4-2	-	TRBJ2-7	TRBD1	TGTGCCAGCAGCCAAAGGGACAGCGCCTACGAGCAGTACTTC	CASSQRDSAYEQYF